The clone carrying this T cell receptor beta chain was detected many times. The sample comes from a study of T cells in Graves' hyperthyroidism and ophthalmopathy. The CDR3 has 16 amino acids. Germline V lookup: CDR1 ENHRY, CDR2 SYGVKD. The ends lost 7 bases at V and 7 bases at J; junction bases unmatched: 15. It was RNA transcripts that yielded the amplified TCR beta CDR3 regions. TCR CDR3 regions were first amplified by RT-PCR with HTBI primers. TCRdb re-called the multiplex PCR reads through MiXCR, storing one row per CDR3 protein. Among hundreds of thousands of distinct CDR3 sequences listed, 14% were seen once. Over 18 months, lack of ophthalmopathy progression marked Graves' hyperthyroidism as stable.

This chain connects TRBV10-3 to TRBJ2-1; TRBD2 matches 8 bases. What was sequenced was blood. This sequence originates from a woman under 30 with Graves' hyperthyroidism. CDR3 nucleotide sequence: TGTGCCATCATGGGGTGGGGAGCGGGAGATTTAAATGAGCAGTTCTTC. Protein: CAIMGWGAGDLNEQFF.